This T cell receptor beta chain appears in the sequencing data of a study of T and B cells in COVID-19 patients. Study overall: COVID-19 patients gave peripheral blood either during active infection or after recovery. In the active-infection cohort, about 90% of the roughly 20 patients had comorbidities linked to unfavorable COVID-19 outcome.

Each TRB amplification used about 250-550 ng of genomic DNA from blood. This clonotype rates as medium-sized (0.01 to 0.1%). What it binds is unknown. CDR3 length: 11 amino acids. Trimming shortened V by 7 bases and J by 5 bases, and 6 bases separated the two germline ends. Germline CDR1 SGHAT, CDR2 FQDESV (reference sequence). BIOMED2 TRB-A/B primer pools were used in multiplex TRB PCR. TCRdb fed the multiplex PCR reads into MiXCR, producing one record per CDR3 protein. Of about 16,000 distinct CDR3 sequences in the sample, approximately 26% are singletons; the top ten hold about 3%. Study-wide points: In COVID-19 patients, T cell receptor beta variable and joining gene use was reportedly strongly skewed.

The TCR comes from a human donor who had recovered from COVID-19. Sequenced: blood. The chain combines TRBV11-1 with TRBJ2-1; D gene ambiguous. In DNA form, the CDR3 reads TGTGCCAGCACCATGGACAATGAGCAGTTCTTC. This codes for CASTMDNEQFF.